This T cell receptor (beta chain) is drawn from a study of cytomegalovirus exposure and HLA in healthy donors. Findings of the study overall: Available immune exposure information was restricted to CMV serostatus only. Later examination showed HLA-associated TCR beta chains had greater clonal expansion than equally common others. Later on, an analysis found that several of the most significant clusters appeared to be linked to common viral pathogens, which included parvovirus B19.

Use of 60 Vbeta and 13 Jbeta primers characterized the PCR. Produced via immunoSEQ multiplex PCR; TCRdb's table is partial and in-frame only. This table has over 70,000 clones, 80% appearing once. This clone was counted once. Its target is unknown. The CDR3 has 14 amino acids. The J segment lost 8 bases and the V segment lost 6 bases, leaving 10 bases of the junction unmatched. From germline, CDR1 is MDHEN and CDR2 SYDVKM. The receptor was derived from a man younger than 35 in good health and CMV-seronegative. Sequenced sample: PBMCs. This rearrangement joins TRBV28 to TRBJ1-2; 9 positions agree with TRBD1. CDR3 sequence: CASRHPQGANGYTF. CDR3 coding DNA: TGTGCCAGCAGACATCCACAGGGGGCGAACGGCTACACCTTC.